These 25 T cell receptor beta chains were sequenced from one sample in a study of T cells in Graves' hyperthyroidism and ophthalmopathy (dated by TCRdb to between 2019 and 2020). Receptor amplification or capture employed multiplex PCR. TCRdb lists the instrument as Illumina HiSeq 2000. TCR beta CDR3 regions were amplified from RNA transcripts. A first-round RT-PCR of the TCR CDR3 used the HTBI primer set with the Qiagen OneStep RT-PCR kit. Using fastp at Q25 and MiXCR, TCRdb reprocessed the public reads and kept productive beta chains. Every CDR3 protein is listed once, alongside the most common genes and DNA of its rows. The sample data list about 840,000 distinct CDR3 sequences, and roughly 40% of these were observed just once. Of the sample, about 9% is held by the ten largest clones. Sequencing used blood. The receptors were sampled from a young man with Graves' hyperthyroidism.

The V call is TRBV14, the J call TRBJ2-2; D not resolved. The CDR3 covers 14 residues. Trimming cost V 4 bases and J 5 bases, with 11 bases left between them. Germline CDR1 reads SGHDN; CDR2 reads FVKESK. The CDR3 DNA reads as TGTGCCAGCAGCCTCTGGGGTTTAACCGGGGAGCTGTTTTTT. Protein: CASSLWGLTGELFF.

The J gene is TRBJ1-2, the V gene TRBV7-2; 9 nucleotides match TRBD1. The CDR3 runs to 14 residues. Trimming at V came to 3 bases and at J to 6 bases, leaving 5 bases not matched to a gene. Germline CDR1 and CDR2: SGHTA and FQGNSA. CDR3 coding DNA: TGTGCCAGCAGCTTTCGGGGACAGGGACATGGCTACACCTTC. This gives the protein CASSFRGQGHGYTF. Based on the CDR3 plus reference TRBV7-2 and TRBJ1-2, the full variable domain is GAGVSQSPSNKVTEKGKDVELRCDPISGHTALYWYRQSLGQGLEFLIYFQGNSAPDKSGLPSDRFSAERTGGSVSTLTIQRTQQEDSAVYLCASSFRGQGHGYTFGSGTRLTVV.

The CDR3 here is CASSVGGDTIYF. DNA of the CDR3: TGTGCCAGCAGCGTAGGAGGTGACACCATATATTTT. J is TRBJ1-3 and V is TRBV9; unclear D gene. Between the trimmed V and J ends, which lost 0 bases and 8 bases, there was a span of 6 bases. This CDR3 comprises 12 residues. Looked up from germline, CDR1 is SGDLS and CDR2 is YYNGEE.

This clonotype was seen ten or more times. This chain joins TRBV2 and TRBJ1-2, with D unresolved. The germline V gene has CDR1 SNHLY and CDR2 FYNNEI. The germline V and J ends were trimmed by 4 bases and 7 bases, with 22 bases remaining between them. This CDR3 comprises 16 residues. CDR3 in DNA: TGTGCCAGCAGTGGAGGATTTGGGGAGGGAGAGACTGGCTACACCTTC. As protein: CASSGGFGEGETGYTF.

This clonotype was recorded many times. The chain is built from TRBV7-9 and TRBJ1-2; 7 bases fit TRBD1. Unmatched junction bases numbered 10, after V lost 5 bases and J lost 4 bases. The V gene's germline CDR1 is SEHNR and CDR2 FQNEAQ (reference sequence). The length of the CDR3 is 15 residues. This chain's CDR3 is CASSESRAGGYGYTF. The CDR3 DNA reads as TGTGCCAGCAGCGAGTCGCGGGCAGGGGGCTATGGCTACACCTTC.

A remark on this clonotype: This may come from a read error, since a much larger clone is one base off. The CDR3 region has the DNA TGTGCCAGCAGCTTAAGGCTAGCGGACCCCTCTGGGGTCAACGTCCTGACTTTC. It translates to CASSLRLADPSGVNVLTF. The V gene is TRBV19, the J gene TRBJ2-6, with TRBD2 matching 7 bases. The CDR3 spans 18 residues. Looked up from germline, CDR1 is LNHDA and CDR2 is SQIVND (reference sequence). Together with reference TRBV19 and TRBJ2-6, the CDR3 gives the full variable domain: DGGITQSPKYLFRKEGQNVTLSCEQNLNHDAMYWYRQDPGQGLRLIYYSQIVNDFQKGDIAEGYSVSREKKESFPLTVTSAQKNPTAFYLCASSLRLADPSGVNVLTFGAGSRLTVL.

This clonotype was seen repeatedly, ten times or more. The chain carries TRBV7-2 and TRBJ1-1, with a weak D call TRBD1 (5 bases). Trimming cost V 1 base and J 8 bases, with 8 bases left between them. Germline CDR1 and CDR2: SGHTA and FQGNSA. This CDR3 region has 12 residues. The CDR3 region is CASSLVGREAFF. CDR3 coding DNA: TGTGCCAGCAGCTTAGTGGGACGGGAAGCTTTCTTT.

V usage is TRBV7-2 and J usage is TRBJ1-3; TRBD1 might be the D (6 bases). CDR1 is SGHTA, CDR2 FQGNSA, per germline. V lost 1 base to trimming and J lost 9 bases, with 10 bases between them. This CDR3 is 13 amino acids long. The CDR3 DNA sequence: TGTGCCAGCAGCTTAGGGGGGGCGGTCACCATATATTTT. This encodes CASSLGGAVTIYF.

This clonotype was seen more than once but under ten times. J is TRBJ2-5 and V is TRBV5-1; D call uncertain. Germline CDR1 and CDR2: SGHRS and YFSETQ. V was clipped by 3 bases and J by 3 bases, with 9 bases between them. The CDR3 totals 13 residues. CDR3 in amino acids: CASSSNLEETQYF. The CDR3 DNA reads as TGCGCCAGCAGCTCAAACTTGGAAGAGACCCAGTACTTC.

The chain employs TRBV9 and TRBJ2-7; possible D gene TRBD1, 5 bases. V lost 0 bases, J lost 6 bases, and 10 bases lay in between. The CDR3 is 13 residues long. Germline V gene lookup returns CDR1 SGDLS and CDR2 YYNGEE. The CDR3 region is CASSVEGKGEQYF. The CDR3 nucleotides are TGTGCCAGCAGCGTAGAGGGGAAGGGCGAGCAGTACTTC.

This CDR3 is CASSFPGQPPGEQYF. In DNA, the CDR3 is TGTGCCAGCAGCTTCCCCGGACAGCCACCGGGTGAGCAGTACTTC. This chain joins TRBV5-5 and TRBJ2-7, with D perhaps matching TRBD1 (6 bases). Germline values: CDR1 SGHKS, CDR2 YYEKEE (reference sequence). The CDR3 has 15 residues. V was cut by 2 bases and J by 7 bases, with 19 bases left in between.

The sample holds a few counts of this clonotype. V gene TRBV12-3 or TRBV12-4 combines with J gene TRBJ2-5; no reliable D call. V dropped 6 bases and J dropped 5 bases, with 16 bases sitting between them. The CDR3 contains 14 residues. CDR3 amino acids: CASSPVTLGETQYF. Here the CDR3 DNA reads TGTGCCAGCAGCCCTGTCACACTGGGGGAGACCCAGTACTTC.

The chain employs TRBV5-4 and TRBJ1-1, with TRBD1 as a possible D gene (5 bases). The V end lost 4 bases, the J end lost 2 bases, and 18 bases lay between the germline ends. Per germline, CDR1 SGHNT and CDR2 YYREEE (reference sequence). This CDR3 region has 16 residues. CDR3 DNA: TGTGCCAGCAGCCAAGTCGGAAGAGGGACCAACACTGAAGCTTTCTTT. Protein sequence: CASSQVGRGTNTEAFF.

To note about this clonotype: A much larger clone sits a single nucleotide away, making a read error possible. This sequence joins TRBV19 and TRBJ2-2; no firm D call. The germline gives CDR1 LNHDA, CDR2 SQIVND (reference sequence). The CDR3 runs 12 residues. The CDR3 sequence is CASGMDTGELFF. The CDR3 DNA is TGTGCCAGTGGTATGGACACCGGGGAGCTGTTTTTT.

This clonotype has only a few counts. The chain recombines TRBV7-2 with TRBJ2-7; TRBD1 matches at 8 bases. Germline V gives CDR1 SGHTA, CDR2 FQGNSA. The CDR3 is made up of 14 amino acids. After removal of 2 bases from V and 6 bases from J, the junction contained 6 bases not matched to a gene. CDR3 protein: CASSLQLTGGEQYF. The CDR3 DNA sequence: TGTGCCAGCAGCTTACAACTTACAGGGGGCGAGCAGTACTTC.

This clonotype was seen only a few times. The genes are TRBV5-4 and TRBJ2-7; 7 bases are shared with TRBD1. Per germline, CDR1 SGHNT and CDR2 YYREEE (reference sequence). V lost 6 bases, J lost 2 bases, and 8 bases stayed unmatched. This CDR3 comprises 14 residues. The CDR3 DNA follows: TGTGCCAGCAACTCCGGGACAGAAGCCTACGAGCAGTACTTC. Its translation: CASNSGTEAYEQYF.

The CDR3 sequence is CSARGRAVFTDTQYF. CDR3 bases: TGCAGTGCTAGGGGGAGGGCAGTTTTCACAGATACGCAGTATTTT. The rearrangement joins TRBV20-1 to TRBJ2-3; 7 bases are a match to TRBD2. With 3 bases clipped from V and 2 bases from J, the junction kept 8 bases outside the gene matches. The CDR3 is made up of 15 amino acids. Germline CDR1 DFQATT, CDR2 SNEGSKA (reference sequence).

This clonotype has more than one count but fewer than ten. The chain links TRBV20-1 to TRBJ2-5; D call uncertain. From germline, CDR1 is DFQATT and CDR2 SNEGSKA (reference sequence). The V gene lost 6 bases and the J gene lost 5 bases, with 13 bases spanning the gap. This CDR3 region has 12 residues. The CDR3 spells CSARPVGETQYF. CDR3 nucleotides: TGCAGTGCCAGACCCGTGGGGGAGACCCAGTACTTC.

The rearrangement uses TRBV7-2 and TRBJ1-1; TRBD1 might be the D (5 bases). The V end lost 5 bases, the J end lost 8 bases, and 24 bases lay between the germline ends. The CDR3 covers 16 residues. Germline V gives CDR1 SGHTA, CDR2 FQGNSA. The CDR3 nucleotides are TGTGCCAGCAGCCAAGATATTGAGGTCCATCAGGGAGAAGCTTTCTTT. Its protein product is CASSQDIEVHQGEAFF.

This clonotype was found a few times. In DNA form, the CDR3 reads TGTGCCAGCAGCTTCCCGGCAGGGGTTAGCTACGAGCAGTACTTC. As protein: CASSFPAGVSYEQYF. This chain uses TRBV7-8 with TRBJ2-7; D might be TRBD1 (6 bases). Trimming took off 3 bases at V and 3 bases at J, with 15 bases between the two ends. The germline V gene encodes CDR1 SGHVS and CDR2 FQNEAQ. This CDR3 region has 15 residues.

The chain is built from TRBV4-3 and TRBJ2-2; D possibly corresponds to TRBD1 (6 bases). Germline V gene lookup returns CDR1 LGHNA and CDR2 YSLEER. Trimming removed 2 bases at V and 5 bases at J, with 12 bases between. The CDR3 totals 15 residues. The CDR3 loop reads CASSQRGSRTGELFF. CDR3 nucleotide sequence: TGCGCCAGCAGCCAAAGGGGGTCTAGGACCGGGGAGCTGTTTTTT.

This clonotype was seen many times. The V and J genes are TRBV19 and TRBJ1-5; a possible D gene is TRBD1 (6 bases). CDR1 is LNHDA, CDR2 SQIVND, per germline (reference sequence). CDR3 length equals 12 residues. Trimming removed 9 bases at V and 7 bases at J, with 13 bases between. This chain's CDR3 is CASQGRGQPQHF. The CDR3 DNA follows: TGTGCCAGCCAGGGGCGAGGGCAGCCCCAGCATTTT.

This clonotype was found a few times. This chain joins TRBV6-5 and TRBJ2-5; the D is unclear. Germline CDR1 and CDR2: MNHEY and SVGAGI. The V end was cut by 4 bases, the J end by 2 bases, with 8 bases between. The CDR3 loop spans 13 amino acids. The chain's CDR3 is CASSWQQQETQYF. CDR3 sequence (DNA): TGTGCCAGCAGTTGGCAGCAACAAGAGACCCAGTACTTC.

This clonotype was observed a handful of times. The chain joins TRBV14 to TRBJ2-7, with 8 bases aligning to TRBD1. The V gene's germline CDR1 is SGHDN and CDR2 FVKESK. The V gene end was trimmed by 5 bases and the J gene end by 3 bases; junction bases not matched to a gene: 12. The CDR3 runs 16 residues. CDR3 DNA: TGTGCCAGCAGCTCCGTGTACCGGGACAGGTTCTACGAGCAGTACTTC. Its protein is CASSSVYRDRFYEQYF.

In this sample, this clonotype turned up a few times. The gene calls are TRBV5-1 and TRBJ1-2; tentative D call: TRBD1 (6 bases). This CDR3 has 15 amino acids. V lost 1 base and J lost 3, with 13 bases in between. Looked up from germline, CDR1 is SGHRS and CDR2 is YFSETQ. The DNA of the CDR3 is TGCGCCAGCAGCTTGAATCAGGGGATCGACTATGGCTACACCTTC. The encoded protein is CASSLNQGIDYGYTF.